The clone carrying this T cell receptor (beta chain) was seen only once. Its specificity is not known. The data are from a study of CD4 T cells in relation to SARS-CoV-2 and coronaviruses. Whole-study findings and limits: Around two thirds of donors had memory CD4+ clonotypes crossrecognizing SARS-CoV-2 and common cold coronavirus spike.

Deep TCR-beta sequencing used DNA from uncultured naive and memory CD4+ T cells. The repertoire was sequenced with immunoSEQ multiplex PCR; TCRdb's copy has only in-frame clones and lacks some. The data show some 68,000 clones, with 85% to 95% seen just once and approximately 0.25% held by the top ten. Unexposed donor CD4+ T cells date from about 2011-2018, before the COVID-19 pandemic. Trimming stripped 5 bases from V and 3 bases from J, with 11 bases between. This CDR3 spans 14 amino acids. CDR1 and CDR2 (germline): MDHEN, SYDVKM. The receptor was isolated from a human donor in good health. The chain carries TRBV28 and TRBJ2-1; D is unresolved. What was sequenced was naive CD4+ T cells from PBMCs. Subset given: naive CD4+ T cells isolated by negative enrichment. The CDR3 is CASSPPQSYNEQFF. The CDR3 DNA is TGTGCCAGCAGTCCCCCCCAGAGCTACAATGAGCAGTTCTTC.